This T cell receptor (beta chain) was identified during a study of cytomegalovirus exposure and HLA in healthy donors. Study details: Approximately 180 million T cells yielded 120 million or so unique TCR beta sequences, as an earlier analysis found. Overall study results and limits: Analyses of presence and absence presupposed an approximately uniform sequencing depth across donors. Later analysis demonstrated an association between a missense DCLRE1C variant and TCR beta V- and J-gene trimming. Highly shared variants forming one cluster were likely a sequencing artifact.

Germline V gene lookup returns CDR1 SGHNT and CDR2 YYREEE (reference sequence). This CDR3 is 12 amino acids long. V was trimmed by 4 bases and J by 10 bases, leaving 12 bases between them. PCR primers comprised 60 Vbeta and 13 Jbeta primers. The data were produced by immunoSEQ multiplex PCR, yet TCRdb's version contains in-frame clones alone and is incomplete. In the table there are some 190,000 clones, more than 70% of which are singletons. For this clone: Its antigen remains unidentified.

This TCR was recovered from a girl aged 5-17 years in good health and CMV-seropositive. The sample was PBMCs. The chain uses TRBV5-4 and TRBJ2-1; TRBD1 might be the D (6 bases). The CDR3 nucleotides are TGTGCCAGCAGCCTACAGGGTGGAGAGCAGTTCTTC. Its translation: CASSLQGGEQFF.